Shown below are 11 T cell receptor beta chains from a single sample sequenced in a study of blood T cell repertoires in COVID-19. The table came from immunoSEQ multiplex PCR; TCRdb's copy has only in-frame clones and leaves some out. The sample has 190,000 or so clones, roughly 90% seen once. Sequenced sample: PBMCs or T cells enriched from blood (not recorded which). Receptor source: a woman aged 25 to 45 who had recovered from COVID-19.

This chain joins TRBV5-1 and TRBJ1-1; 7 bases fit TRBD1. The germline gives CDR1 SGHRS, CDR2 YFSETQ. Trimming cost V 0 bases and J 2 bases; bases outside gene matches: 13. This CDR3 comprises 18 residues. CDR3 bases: TGCGCCAGCAGCTTGGTGGCGACAGGGACCAACGATAACACTGAAGCTTTCTTT. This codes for CASSLVATGTNDNTEAFF.

The CDR3 DNA sequence: TGCGCCAGCAGCCAGGACTGGGGGGGGAGCGAGCAGTACTTC. This gives the protein CASSQDWGGSEQYF. The chain has TRBV4-3 and TRBJ2-7, with 7 bases aligning to TRBD2. The CDR3 is made up of 14 amino acids. With 3 bases clipped from V and 6 bases from J, the junction kept 8 bases outside the gene matches. Germline CDR1 reads LGHNA; CDR2 reads YSLEER.

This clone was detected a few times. The CDR3 nucleotides are TGTGCCAGCAGAAGGACAGGAGAGTCTGGTGGCTACACCTTC. Translated, it gives CASRRTGESGGYTF. The chain has TRBV6-5 and TRBJ1-2, with 7 bases that match TRBD1. The CDR3 consists of 14 residues. The V and J ends lost 6 bases and 7 bases, in that order; junction bases with no gene match: 11. Germline CDR1 is MNHEY and CDR2 is SVGAGI.

CDR3 loop: CAWSLVRRAGGGGELFF. CDR3 coding DNA: TGTGCCTGGAGTCTCGTCCGGAGAGCCGGGGGTGGCGGGGAGCTGTTTTTT. This chain links TRBV30 with TRBJ2-2; possibly TRBD2 for D (6 bases). The CDR3 covers 17 residues. Trimming stripped 2 bases from V and 7 bases from J, with 23 bases between. Germline lookup yields CDR1 GTSNPN and CDR2 SVGIG (reference sequence).

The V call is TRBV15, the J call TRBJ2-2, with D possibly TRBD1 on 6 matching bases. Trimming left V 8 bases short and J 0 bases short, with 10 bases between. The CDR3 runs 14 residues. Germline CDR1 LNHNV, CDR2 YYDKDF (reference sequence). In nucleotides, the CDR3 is TGTGCCACCCCCGGGACAACGAACACCGGGGAGCTGTTTTTT. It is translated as CATPGTTNTGELFF.

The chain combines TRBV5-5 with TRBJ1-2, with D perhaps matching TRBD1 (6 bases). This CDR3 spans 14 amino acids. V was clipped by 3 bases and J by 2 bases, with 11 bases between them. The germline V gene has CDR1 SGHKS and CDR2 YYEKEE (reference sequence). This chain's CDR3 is CASSYGQLNYGYTF. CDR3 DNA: TGTGCCAGCAGCTACGGACAGCTAAACTATGGCTACACCTTC.

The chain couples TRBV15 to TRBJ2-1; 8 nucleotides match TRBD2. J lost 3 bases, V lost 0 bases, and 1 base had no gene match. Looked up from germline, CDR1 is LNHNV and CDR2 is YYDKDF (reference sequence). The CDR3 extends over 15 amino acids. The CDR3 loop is CATSRELADYNEQFF. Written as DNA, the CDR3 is TGTGCCACCAGCAGAGAACTAGCGGACTACAATGAGCAGTTCTTC. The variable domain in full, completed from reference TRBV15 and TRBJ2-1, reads DAMVIQNPRYQVTQFGKPVTLSCSQTLNHNVMYWYQQKSSQAPKLLFHYYDKDFNNEADTPDNFQSRRPNTSFCFLDIRSPGLGDTAMYLCATSRELADYNEQFFGPGTRLTVL.

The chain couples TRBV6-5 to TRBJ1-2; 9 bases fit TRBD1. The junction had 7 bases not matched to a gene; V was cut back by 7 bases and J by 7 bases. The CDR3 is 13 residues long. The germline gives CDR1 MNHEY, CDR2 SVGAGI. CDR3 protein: CASTGTGSSGYTF. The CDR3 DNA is TGTGCCAGCACCGGGACAGGGTCATCTGGCTACACCTTC.

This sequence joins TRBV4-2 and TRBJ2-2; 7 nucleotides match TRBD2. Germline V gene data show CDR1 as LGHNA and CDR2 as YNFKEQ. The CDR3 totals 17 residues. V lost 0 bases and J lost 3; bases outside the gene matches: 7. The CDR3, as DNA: TGTGCCAGCAGCCAAGATCTGGCTAGCGGCGACACCGGGGAGCTGTTTTTT. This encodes CASSQDLASGDTGELFF.

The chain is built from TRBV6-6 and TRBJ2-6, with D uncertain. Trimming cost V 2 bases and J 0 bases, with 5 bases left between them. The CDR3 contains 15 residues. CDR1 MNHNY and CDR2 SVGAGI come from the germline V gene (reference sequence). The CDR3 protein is CASSYTSSGANVLTF. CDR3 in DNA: TGTGCCAGCAGTTACACCAGCTCTGGGGCCAACGTCCTGACTTTC.

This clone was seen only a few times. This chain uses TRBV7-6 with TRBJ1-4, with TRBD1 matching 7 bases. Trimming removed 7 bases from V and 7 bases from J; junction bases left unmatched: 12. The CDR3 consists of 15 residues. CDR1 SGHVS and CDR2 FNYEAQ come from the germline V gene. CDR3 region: CASTLGTGAGEKLFF. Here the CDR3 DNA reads TGTGCCAGCACCTTGGGAACAGGGGCGGGTGAAAAACTGTTTTTT.